The T cell receptor (beta chain) under discussion was sequenced for a study of cytomegalovirus exposure and HLA in healthy donors. On the study more broadly: The study's early data release held about 80 million unique TCRs from HLA-typed donors. Membership in the Caucasian-associated ancestry cluster was found for about 80% of approximately 380 genotyped donors.

Per the germline V gene, CDR1 is SGHTA and CDR2 is FQGTGA. This CDR3 has 15 residues. The V end lost 5 bases, the J end lost 2 bases, and 14 bases lay between the germline ends. Each donor was nominally healthy when sampled (though unrecorded immune exposures were likely). A multiplex PCR was run with 60 Vbeta primers and 13 Jbeta primers. Clones were sequenced by immunoSEQ multiplex PCR, and TCRdb holds only the in-frame ones, with some missing. The table lists over 65,000 clones, roughly 75% of them singletons. This chain joins TRBV7-3 and TRBJ2-3; TRBD1 might be the D (5 bases). The TCR comes from a woman in her thirties or forties in good health and CMV-seronegative. Material for sequencing was PBMCs. CDR3 nucleotides: TGTGCCAGCAGCCCCAGGGCCCAAACCACAGATACGCAGTATTTT. Translation gives CASSPRAQTTDTQYF.